What follows are 20 T cell receptor beta chains derived from one specimen sequenced in a study of CD4 and CD8 cells across lung adenocarcinoma regions. TCRdb reprocessed the PCR reads with MiXCR, giving one entry per CDR3 protein. The repertoire consists of about 23,000 distinct CDR3 sequences, with 52% occurring once and the leading ten covering about 20%. Sequences were obtained from CD4+ T cells from the center of a lung tumor. Receptors originate from a male donor with lung adenocarcinoma. The CD4 and CD8 labels of this study may be unreliable.

In its sample, this clonotype was seen many times. V is TRBV27 and J is TRBJ1-2, with 7 bases matching TRBD1. Trimming removed 7 bases from V and 6 bases from J; junction bases left unmatched: 8. CDR3 size: 13 residues. The V gene's germline CDR1 is MNHEY and CDR2 SMNVEV (reference sequence). CDR3: CASTKYRGHGYTF. CDR3 DNA: TGTGCCAGCACCAAGTACAGGGGCCATGGCTACACCTTC.

Turning to this clonotype: Mismatch with germline at one junction end may stem from a read error. The chain uses TRBV27 and TRBJ2-3, with D tentatively TRBD1 (6 bases). Germline CDR1 MNHEY, CDR2 SMNVEV (reference sequence). The CDR3 has 14 residues. CDR3 region: CASRFRGEYEEQYF. DNA for the CDR3: TGTGCCAGCAGATTCAGGGGAGAATATGAGGAGCAGTACTTT.

The chain employs TRBV11-2 and TRBJ2-1; D is uncertain. V gave up 0 bases and J gave up 6 bases, with 9 bases separating them. The CDR3 runs to 14 residues. The germline V gene has CDR1 SGHAT and CDR2 FQNNGV. CDR3 sequence: CASSLENWGNEQFF. For the CDR3, the DNA is TGTGCCAGCAGCTTAGAAAACTGGGGCAATGAGCAGTTCTTC. Together with reference TRBV11-2 and TRBJ2-1, the CDR3 gives the full variable domain: EAGVAQSPRYKIIEKRQSVAFWCNPISGHATLYWYQQILGQGPKLLIQFQNNGVVDDSQLPKDRFSAERLKGVDSTLKIQPAKLEDSAVYLCASSLENWGNEQFFGPGTRLTVL.

This clonotype was counted many times. The chain employs TRBV10-3 and TRBJ2-3; TRBD1 matches 10 bases. Germline V CDR1 and CDR2: ENHRY, SYGVKD. CDR3 length: 14 residues. Trimming took 2 bases from V and 4 from J; bases not matched to a gene: 0. Written as DNA, the CDR3 is TGTGCCATCAGTGAGGGACAGGGGGCAGATACGCAGTATTTT. Protein: CAISEGQGADTQYF.

The chain carries TRBV6-1 and TRBJ2-3, with a tentative D call TRBD1 (5 bases). V was clipped by 9 bases and J by 9 bases, with 25 bases between them. The length of the CDR3 is 15 residues. Germline V gene sequence: CDR1 MNHNS, CDR2 SASEGT. In DNA, the CDR3 is TGTGCCAGGGGCCTCCAGTCTGGAAGTCCAGGGACGCAGTATTTT. Translated: CARGLQSGSPGTQYF.

This chain connects TRBV5-1 to TRBJ2-5; D assignment may be TRBD1 or TRBD2 (5 bases each). The end of the DNA fits TRBJ2-1 better, so the J call may be wrong. CDR3 size: 14 residues. The germline V gene encodes CDR1 SGHRS and CDR2 YFSETQ. In DNA, the CDR3 is TGCGCCAGCAGTATGGGGGACGGTGGCAATGAGCAGTTCTTC. It codes for CASSMGDGGNEQFF.

The rearrangement uses TRBV10-1 and TRBJ2-2; D not resolved. The V end lost 3 bases, the J end lost 6 bases, and 5 bases lay between the germline ends. Germline-derived CDR1 and CDR2 are WNHNN and SYGVQD (reference sequence). The CDR3 covers 12 residues. The CDR3 DNA reads TGCGCCAGCAGTGAAGGCTCCGGGGAGCTGTTTTTT. This codes for CASSEGSGELFF.

Comment on this clonotype: At one of its ends the junction is not consistent with the germline gene, which may arise from a read error. The chain links TRBV27 to TRBJ2-4, with D possibly TRBD2 on 5 matching bases. Germline V gene sequence: CDR1 MNHEY, CDR2 SMNVEV (reference sequence). The CDR3 covers 15 residues. This CDR3 is CASRTGLRYTDMQYF. CDR3 nucleotides: TGTGCCAGCAGGACGGGGTTGCGATACACAGACATGCAGTACTTC.

The chain joins TRBV6-1 to TRBJ2-4; no clear D. V was trimmed by 2 bases and J by 13 bases, leaving 21 bases between them. The CDR3 has 15 amino acids. CDR1 and CDR2 from the germline V gene are MNHNS and SASEGT. The CDR3 nucleotides read TGTGCCAGCAGTGAAATGGCTAGTGACCAAAACACCCAGTACTTC. Translating it yields CASSEMASDQNTQYF.

V gene TRBV30 combines with J gene TRBJ2-1; TRBD2 might be the D (6 bases). The CDR3 loop spans 15 amino acids. With 0 bases removed from V and 3 bases from J, the gap between germline ends came to 12 bases. CDR1 is GTSNPN and CDR2 is SVGIG in the germline V gene (reference sequence). The DNA for the CDR3 is TGTGCCTGGAGTGTCGGTAGCGGATACTACAATGAGCAGTTCTTC. It specifies CAWSVGSGYYNEQFF.

A remark on this clonotype: Likely a read error: the CDR3 ends without its conserved phenylalanine or tryptophan. Because the CDR3's place on the DNA is in doubt, the DNA is left out and the CDR3 is given as listed by TCRdb. The rearrangement joins TRBV10-3 to TRBJ2-5; TRBD1 is taken as the D call from the table, unchecked against the DNA. The germline V gene encodes CDR1 ENHRY and CDR2 SYGVKD. Ends included, the CDR3 has 14 residues. This CDR3 reads CAVAGGLLGETQLL.

Many counts were recorded for this clonotype. The chain employs TRBV27 and TRBJ2-3; the D gene could be TRBD1 or TRBD2 (5 bases each). V lost 4 bases, J lost 6 bases, and 14 bases lay in between. The CDR3 sequence is 14 residues long. Germline V gives CDR1 MNHEY, CDR2 SMNVEV (reference sequence). CDR3 residues: CASSWGSGSDTQYF. The CDR3 DNA is TGTGCCAGCAGTTGGGGGTCGGGCTCCGATACGCAGTATTTT.

This clonotype has a count of ten or more. The rearrangement joins TRBV27 to TRBJ1-1; D call uncertain. The CDR3 is 10 residues long. V was clipped by 8 bases and J by 7 bases, with 8 bases between them. Per germline, CDR1 MNHEY and CDR2 SMNVEV (reference sequence). Written as DNA, the CDR3 is TGTGCCAGCCGCCCTGATGAAGCTTTCTTT. It specifies CASRPDEAFF.

CDR3 coding DNA: TGTGCCATCACTCTCACAGGGAACACCGATACGCAGTTTTTT. This gives the protein CAITLTGNTDTQFF. The genes are TRBV10-3 and TRBJ2-2; the D gene is possibly TRBD1 (6 bases). This CDR3 is 14 amino acids long. V was clipped by 7 bases and J by 16 bases, with 25 bases between them. Looked up from germline, CDR1 is ENHRY and CDR2 is SYGVKD.

This clonotype is deemed medium-sized. V usage is TRBV27 and J usage is TRBJ2-1; no firm D call. V was trimmed by 6 bases and J by 4 bases, leaving 4 bases between them. CDR1 and CDR2 from the germline V gene are MNHEY and SMNVEV (reference sequence). The CDR3 spans 11 residues. Written as DNA, the CDR3 is TGTGCCAGCAGGTTTTACAATGAGCAGTTCTTC. Translating it yields CASRFYNEQFF.

V usage is TRBV6-1 and J usage is TRBJ2-3; D perhaps matches TRBD2 (5 bases). The V and J ends lost 8 bases and 5 bases respectively, with 20 bases between them. This CDR3 has 15 amino acids. Germline V gene lookup returns CDR1 MNHNS and CDR2 SASEGT. The DNA of the CDR3 is TGTGCCAGCGGGTATGGCGGGTTCGGCCAAGATACGCAGTATTTT. This encodes CASGYGGFGQDTQYF.

At least ten counts were recorded for this clonotype. This sequence joins TRBV11-2 and TRBJ2-6, with a tentative D call TRBD1 (6 bases). The CDR3 spans 20 residues. V lost 0 bases, J lost 0 bases, and 18 bases lay in between. Germline V CDR1 and CDR2: SGHAT, FQNNGV. CDR3 sequence: CASSLEGTGKEHSGANVLTF. The CDR3 DNA reads TGTGCCAGCAGCTTAGAAGGTACAGGGAAAGAACACTCTGGGGCCAACGTCCTGACTTTC.

The gene calls are TRBV11-3 and TRBJ2-7, with 10 bases lining up with TRBD2. The CDR3 is made up of 16 amino acids. Germline lookup yields CDR1 SGHNT and CDR2 YENEEA. V shed 5 bases, J shed 2 bases, and the junction held 9 bases outside the gene matches. As DNA, the CDR3 is TGTGCCAGCAGCGACAGGGGCACTAGCGGGACCTACGAGCAGTACTTC. It yields the protein CASSDRGTSGTYEQYF.

In its sample, this clonotype is large. The chain combines TRBV6-8 with TRBJ2-1; D is possibly TRBD2 (6 bases). Looked up from germline, CDR1 is MNHGY and CDR2 is SAAAGT. There are 10 residues in the CDR3. With 3 bases removed from V and 15 bases from J, the gap between germline ends came to 9 bases. In DNA, the CDR3 is TGTGCCAGCAGTTATCCGGGACTGTTCTTC. This sequence encodes CASSYPGLFF.

Worth noting for this clonotype: At one end the junction does not follow the germline gene, possibly because of a read error. V usage is TRBV10-3 and J usage is TRBJ2-3; D unresolved. The CDR3 covers 15 residues. Germline V CDR1 and CDR2: ENHRY, SYGVKD. Here the CDR3 DNA reads TGTGCCCTGAGACTCCAGGCTGTGAGCACAGATGCGCAGTATTTT. Translation gives CALRLQAVSTDAQYF.